A single sample gave rise to the 32 T cell receptor beta chains below, sequenced in a study of shared T cell receptors in the human thymus. Measured with immunoSEQ multiplex PCR; TCRdb has only the in-frame clones, and not every one. The table includes some 660,000 clones, about 87% detected once. The data were also submitted as part of a second study, on human thymus T cells.

Specimen: thymocytes. The receptors were sampled from a boy in the first two years of life with a congenital heart defect.

The genes are TRBV5-1 and TRBJ2-1; 7 bases line up with TRBD1. Germline CDR1 SGHRS, CDR2 YFSETQ. V dropped 2 bases and J dropped 1; count of bases not matched to a gene: 15. The CDR3 has 19 residues. The CDR3 sequence is CASSFVGPRDSFSYNEQFF. The CDR3 DNA follows: TGCGCCAGCAGCTTCGTCGGTCCCCGGGACAGTTTTTCCTACAATGAGCAGTTCTTC.

This chain connects TRBV9 to TRBJ1-6; TRBD1 aligns across 9 bases. V trimming: 4 bases; J trimming: 7 bases; junction bases outside the gene matches: 6. Germline assignment: CDR1 SGDLS and CDR2 YYNGEE. This CDR3 spans 15 amino acids. The CDR3 sequence: CASSYTGQGNSPLHF. The CDR3 nucleotides are TGTGCCAGCAGCTACACAGGACAGGGGAATTCACCCCTCCACTTT.

Worth noting for this clone: The same CDR3 is also encoded by other DNA sequences in this sample. The rearrangement joins TRBV14 to TRBJ1-6; TRBD1 aligns across 7 bases. CDR1 and CDR2 (germline): SGHDN, FVKESK. With V trimmed by 4 bases and J by 8 bases, 5 bases remained unmatched. The CDR3 loop spans 14 amino acids. CDR3 residues: CASSPGTDDSPLHF. Written as DNA, the CDR3 is TGTGCCAGCAGCCCCGGGACAGACGATTCACCCCTCCACTTT.

This rearrangement joins TRBV12-5 to TRBJ2-7; D ambiguous. Trimming removed 0 bases from V and 3 bases from J, with 21 bases in between. Germline assignment: CDR1 LGHNT and CDR2 FRNRAP. The CDR3 has 18 residues. In nucleotides, the CDR3 is TGTGCTAGTGGTTTGGTGCGACCTGACAAAATTGAAAACTACGAGCAGTACTTC. This translates into CASGLVRPDKIENYEQYF.

This chain connects TRBV5-6 to TRBJ2-1; 8 nucleotides match TRBD2. V shed 4 bases and J 5 bases; nucleotides not matched to a gene: 8. Germline V gene data show CDR1 as SGHDT and CDR2 as YYEEEE. The CDR3 runs 15 residues. The CDR3 DNA reads as TGTGCCAGCAGCCCCGGGACTAGAGATAACAATGAGCAGTTCTTC. This translates into CASSPGTRDNNEQFF.

The chain recombines TRBV4-3 with TRBJ2-5, with 7 bases identical to TRBD2. The CDR3 has 17 residues. Germline loops: CDR1 LGHNA, CDR2 YSLEER. With 0 bases clipped from V and 5 bases from J, the junction kept 12 bases outside the gene matches. The DNA of the CDR3 is TGCGCCAGCAGCCAAGAAAGGCCTCGGGCGGGGGAGGAGACCCAGTACTTC. Residues: CASSQERPRAGEETQYF.

The V gene is TRBV7-2, the J gene TRBJ1-5; TRBD1 is a possible D gene (5 bases). The CDR3 is 15 amino acids. Trimming left V 5 bases short and J 2 bases short, with 13 bases between. CDR1 and CDR2 (germline): SGHTA, FQGNSA. The CDR3 bases are TGTGCCAGCAGCCACGGGAGGGGTGGCAATCAGCCCCAGCATTTT. It yields the protein CASSHGRGGNQPQHF. Drawing the rest from reference TRBV7-2 and TRBJ1-5, the complete variable domain is GAGVSQSPSNKVTEKGKDVELRCDPISGHTALYWYRQSLGQGLEFLIYFQGNSAPDKSGLPSDRFSAERTGGSVSTLTIQRTQQEDSAVYLCASSHGRGGNQPQHFGDGTRLSIL.

A few counts support this clone. The chain recombines TRBV5-1 with TRBJ1-3, with TRBD1 matching over 9 bases. With 4 bases clipped from V and 4 bases from J, the junction kept 6 bases outside the gene matches. The CDR3 is made up of 15 amino acids. Germline lookup yields CDR1 SGHRS and CDR2 YFSETQ. CDR3 sequence: CASSLDRGEGNTIYF. The CDR3 region has the DNA TGCGCCAGCAGCCTCGACAGGGGGGAAGGAAACACCATATATTTT.

The chain joins TRBV27 to TRBJ1-4; perhaps TRBD1 as D (5 bases). Germline CDR1 and CDR2: MNHEY and SMNVEV (reference sequence). There are 18 residues in the CDR3. Trimming removed 4 bases at V and 5 bases at J, with 23 bases between. This CDR3 is CASSSQSRGVQNNEKLFF. Here the CDR3 DNA reads TGTGCCAGCAGTTCCCAATCACGGGGGGTCCAGAACAATGAAAAACTGTTTTTT.

This chain joins TRBV10-2 and TRBJ1-5, with D maybe TRBD1 (6 bases). Trimming took 4 bases from V and 7 from J, leaving 17 bases between them. The CDR3 runs to 15 residues. In germline, CDR1 is WSHSY, CDR2 SAAADI. CDR3 amino acids: CASSGFAGVGQPQHF. The CDR3 DNA reads TGCGCCAGCAGTGGATTTGCAGGGGTAGGACAGCCCCAGCATTTT.

The chain has TRBV5-1 and TRBJ2-7, with TRBD1 matching over 8 bases. The CDR3 is 14 amino acids. Germline V CDR1 and CDR2: SGHRS, YFSETQ. With 4 bases clipped from V and 1 base from J, the junction kept 4 bases outside the gene matches. The CDR3 loop is CASSLRTGSYEQYF. Written as DNA, the CDR3 is TGCGCCAGCAGCCTACGGACAGGGTCCTACGAGCAGTACTTC.

The chain uses TRBV28 and TRBJ1-4; 7 nucleotides agree with TRBD1. Germline CDR1 and CDR2: MDHEN and SYDVKM. The junction had 10 bases not matched to a gene; V was cut back by 6 bases and J by 0 bases. CDR3 size: 17 residues. CDR3 residues: CASRSTGDFATNEKLFF. The CDR3 region has the DNA TGTGCCAGCAGGTCTACAGGGGACTTTGCAACTAATGAAAAACTGTTTTTT.

Here the CDR3 reads CASSHRSAASDSYEQYF. CDR3 nucleotide sequence: TGTGCCAGCAGCCACCGTTCGGCGGCTAGCGACTCCTACGAGCAGTACTTC. The V gene is TRBV7-8, the J gene TRBJ2-7, with D maybe TRBD2 (6 bases). Trimming stripped 5 bases from V and 0 bases from J, with 20 bases between. There are 17 residues in the CDR3. Germline values: CDR1 SGHVS, CDR2 FQNEAQ.

The chain recombines TRBV6-5 with TRBJ2-5, with a weak D call TRBD2 (6 bases). Germline lookup yields CDR1 MNHEY and CDR2 SVGAGI. This CDR3 has 13 residues. Trimming pared 1 base from V and 7 bases from J, leaving 10 bases between. CDR3 sequence: CASSYLGGRTQYF. For the CDR3, the DNA is TGTGCCAGCAGTTACTTGGGGGGAAGGACCCAGTACTTC.

The chain uses TRBV29-1 and TRBJ2-3; 9 bases line up with TRBD1. V trimming: 3 bases; J trimming: 2 bases; junction bases outside the gene matches: 9. The CDR3 runs 16 residues. Germline loops: CDR1 SQVTM, CDR2 ANQGSEA. The CDR3 bases are TGCAGCGTTGAGTGGGGTGGGGACAGGGACACAGATACGCAGTATTTT. Its translation: CSVEWGGDRDTDTQYF.

This clone was detected a few times. V usage is TRBV27 and J usage is TRBJ1-2; D is ambiguous. Germline values: CDR1 MNHEY, CDR2 SMNVEV (reference sequence). CDR3 length: 13 residues. Trimming removed 6 bases from V and 6 bases from J, with 14 bases in between. This CDR3 is CASRPTEGHGYTF. In DNA, the CDR3 is TGTGCCAGCAGACCAACTGAGGGCCATGGCTACACCTTC.

This clone was counted a single time. The rearrangement uses TRBV6-5 and TRBJ1-1; a weak D match, TRBD1 (5 bases). This CDR3 is 16 amino acids long. V gave up 2 bases and J gave up 0 bases, with 13 bases separating them. In germline, CDR1 is MNHEY, CDR2 SVGAGI. This CDR3 is CASSYTRQNMNTEAFF. The CDR3 DNA reads as TGTGCCAGCAGTTACACCCGACAGAATATGAACACTGAAGCTTTCTTT.

The J gene is TRBJ2-1, the V gene TRBV4-3; 12 bases agree with TRBD1. Trimming at V came to 3 bases and at J to 0 bases, leaving 18 bases not matched to a gene. Looked up from germline, CDR1 is LGHNA and CDR2 is YSLEER. The CDR3 is made up of 22 amino acids. CDR3 in DNA: TGCGCCAGCAGCCAGTCCGTAGAGTGGGACAGGGGGCTTCGCCACTCCTACAATGAGCAGTTCTTC. It translates to CASSQSVEWDRGLRHSYNEQFF.

The V call is TRBV4-1, the J call TRBJ2-7; 7 nucleotides align to TRBD1. V lost 4 bases to trimming and J lost 2 bases; unmatched junction nucleotides: 11. Germline CDR1 MGHRA, CDR2 YSYEKL. The CDR3 consists of 16 residues. The CDR3 spells CASSRGPGQHTYEQYF. The CDR3 nucleotides read TGCGCCAGCAGCCGCGGACCGGGACAGCATACCTACGAGCAGTACTTC.

The sample holds one count of this clone. The genes are TRBV4-1 and TRBJ1-1; 7 bases map to TRBD1. Germline trimming cut 2 bases from V and 4 bases from J; bases unmatched to any gene: 10. CDR3 size: 16 residues. Germline V CDR1 and CDR2: MGHRA, YSYEKL. Here the CDR3 reads CASSQKDGRGSTEAFF. The DNA for the CDR3 is TGCGCCAGCAGCCAAAAGGATGGCAGGGGGTCCACTGAAGCTTTCTTT.

The genes are TRBV18 and TRBJ2-2, with D possibly being TRBD1 (6 bases). Germline V gives CDR1 KGHSH, CDR2 LQKENI. Trimming pared 2 bases from V and 4 bases from J, leaving 11 bases between. The CDR3 sequence is 15 residues long. The CDR3 DNA sequence: TGTGCCAGCTCACCATTGACAGGAGGCACCGGGGAGCTGTTTTTT. Translation gives CASSPLTGGTGELFF. Supplemented by reference TRBV18 and TRBJ2-2, the full variable domain reads NAGVMQNPRHLVRRRGQEARLRCSPMKGHSHVYWYRQLPEEGLKFMVYLQKENIIDESGMPKERFSAEFPKEGPSILRIQQVVRGDSAAYFCASSPLTGGTGELFFGEGSRLTVL.

The rearrangement links TRBV7-2 to TRBJ2-5; 9 nucleotides align to TRBD2. The CDR3 loop spans 14 amino acids. The ends lost 5 bases at V and 5 bases at J; junction bases unmatched: 6. Germline V gene sequence: CDR1 SGHTA, CDR2 FQGNSA. CDR3 amino acids: CASSPSGEGETQYF. The CDR3 coding sequence is TGTGCCAGCAGCCCTAGCGGGGAAGGGGAGACCCAGTACTTC.

The chain couples TRBV5-1 to TRBJ2-2; TRBD1 agrees at 8 bases. V trimming: 1 base; J trimming: 6 bases; junction bases outside the gene matches: 17. The CDR3 consists of 19 residues. CDR1 is SGHRS and CDR2 is YFSETQ in the germline V gene. Here the CDR3 DNA reads TGCGCCAGCAGCTTGTGTGTCCGGACAGGGTCACTACGGGCCGGGGAGCTGTTTTTT. Translating it yields CASSLCVRTGSLRAGELFF.

This chain uses TRBV5-1 with TRBJ2-7, with TRBD2 matching over 14 bases. Germline lookup yields CDR1 SGHRS and CDR2 YFSETQ. Trimming cost V 4 bases and J 5 bases; bases outside gene matches: 14. The CDR3 has 18 residues. CDR3 sequence reads: CASSKPGTSGRGGDEQYF. CDR3 nucleotide sequence: TGCGCCAGCAGCAAACCCGGGACTAGCGGGAGAGGTGGCGACGAGCAGTACTTC.

The rearrangement uses TRBV13 and TRBJ1-1; D perhaps matches TRBD1 (5 bases). V lost 3 bases and J 5 bases, leaving 19 bases between the germline ends. The CDR3 covers 16 residues. Germline V gene lookup returns CDR1 PRHDT and CDR2 FYEKMQ (reference sequence). The CDR3 loop reads CASSFWSGWSDTEAFF. CDR3 DNA: TGTGCCAGCAGCTTTTGGTCAGGGTGGTCGGATACTGAAGCTTTCTTT.

This rearrangement joins TRBV6-1 to TRBJ1-1; TRBD1 matches 8 bases. The V and J ends lost 3 bases and 4 bases, in that order; junction bases with no gene match: 7. The germline CDR1 and CDR2 sequences are MNHNS and SASEGT. The CDR3 extends over 15 amino acids. The CDR3 sequence: CASSENRGLGTEAFF. DNA for the CDR3: TGTGCCAGCAGTGAGAACAGGGGGTTGGGCACTGAAGCTTTCTTT.

The chain carries TRBV20-1 and TRBJ2-5, with 7 bases aligning to TRBD1. The DNA end lines up better with TRBJ2-7; the J call may be wrong. Germline CDR1 and CDR2: DFQATT and SNEGSKA (reference sequence). The CDR3 is 11 amino acids. As DNA, the CDR3 is TGCAGTGTCACACAGGGGTACGAGCAGTACTTC. This codes for CSVTQGYEQYF.

The rearrangement uses TRBV27 and TRBJ1-5, with TRBD1 identical over 8 bases. Germline lookup yields CDR1 MNHEY and CDR2 SMNVEV (reference sequence). V lost 5 bases and J lost 3; bases outside the gene matches: 6. This CDR3 region has 15 residues. The CDR3 sequence: CASSRTGGPNQPQHF. The CDR3 coding sequence is TGTGCCAGCAGTCGCACAGGGGGTCCCAATCAGCCCCAGCATTTT.

This chain's CDR3 is CASIGTGGLRNEQFF. Here the CDR3 DNA reads TGTGCCAGCATCGGGACAGGGGGCCTCCGCAATGAGCAGTTCTTC. The chain uses TRBV28 and TRBJ2-1; 12 positions match TRBD1. Unmatched junction bases numbered 7, after V lost 7 bases and J lost 6 bases. CDR1 MDHEN and CDR2 SYDVKM come from the germline V gene. The CDR3 has 15 amino acids.

The V call is TRBV7-9, the J call TRBJ2-5; 8 bases are a match to TRBD1. The V gene end was trimmed by 4 bases and the J gene end by 4 bases; junction bases not matched to a gene: 14. There are 17 residues in the CDR3. Looked up from germline, CDR1 is SEHNR and CDR2 is FQNEAQ (reference sequence). The CDR3, as DNA: TGTGCCAGCAGCTACTACGGGACAGGACCCAGGGGAGAGACCCAGTACTTC. It encodes CASSYYGTGPRGETQYF.

The rearrangement links TRBV28 to TRBJ2-1, with 9 positions matching TRBD1. There are 15 residues in the CDR3. The V gene's germline CDR1 is MDHEN and CDR2 SYDVKM. Germline trimming cut 3 bases from V and 8 bases from J; bases unmatched to any gene: 8. CDR3 coding DNA: TGTGCCAGCAGTTTTCGGACAGGGGATGGGGATGAGCAGTTCTTC. It specifies CASSFRTGDGDEQFF.

This clone showed up just once. This chain connects TRBV5-1 to TRBJ1-6; D is undetermined. Germline CDR1 and CDR2: SGHRS and YFSETQ. This CDR3 region has 13 residues. V was clipped by 2 bases and J by 9 bases, with 9 bases between them. In DNA form, the CDR3 reads TGCGCCAGCAGCTTCAGAAGGAGTTCACCCCTCCACTTT. This sequence encodes CASSFRRSSPLHF.